These 27 T cell receptor beta chains came from one sample sequenced in a study of CD8 T cells in Susac syndrome. RNA amounts of roughly 0.45 to 1 ug underwent reverse transcription with random hexamers. TCRdb reprocessed the immunoSEQ multiplex PCR reads via MiXCR and lists one record per CDR3 protein. The table lists 100,000 to 150,000 distinct CDR3 sequences, around 96% of them singletons. Sequencing was carried out using CD4+ T cells from PBMCs. All receptors come from a human donor in good health.

This chain links TRBV20-1 with TRBJ1-1, with D unresolved. This CDR3 contains 12 residues. Germline assignment: CDR1 DFQATT and CDR2 SNEGSKA (reference sequence). Trimming stripped 5 bases from V and 3 bases from J, with 10 bases between. CDR3 in amino acids: CSAVRGDTEAFF. CDR3 DNA: TGCAGTGCTGTCCGGGGAGACACTGAAGCTTTCTTT.

The V call is TRBV5-1, the J call TRBJ2-7; D is undetermined. The V gene's germline CDR1 is SGHRS and CDR2 YFSETQ. Trimming stripped 0 bases from V and 3 bases from J, with 13 bases between. This CDR3 region has 15 residues. CDR3 sequence: CASSLGGSSGYEQYF. The CDR3 nucleotides are TGCGCCAGCAGCTTGGGTGGCAGTTCGGGCTACGAGCAGTACTTC.

This clonotype was picked up a small number of times. The chain carries TRBV7-6 and TRBJ2-1; D remains unclear. The CDR3 contains 13 residues. Germline V gene sequence: CDR1 SGHVS, CDR2 FNYEAQ. Trimming shortened V by 3 bases and J by 7 bases, and 10 bases separated the two germline ends. The CDR3 loop is CASSFNWENEQFF. As DNA, the CDR3 is TGTGCCAGCAGCTTTAACTGGGAAAATGAGCAGTTCTTC.

This rearrangement joins TRBV12-3 or TRBV12-4 to TRBJ2-6; D not resolved. The CDR3 consists of 16 residues. The V end lost 6 bases, the J end lost 0 bases, and 12 bases lay between the germline ends. CDR3 bases: TGTGCCAGCAGCCCCGTGTCCCGCTCTGGGGCCAACGTCCTGACTTTC. Its translation: CASSPVSRSGANVLTF.

The V and J genes are TRBV5-1 and TRBJ2-7; TRBD1 matches 11 bases. The CDR3 is 17 residues long. J lost 0 bases, V lost 2 bases, and 7 bases had no gene match. Germline V CDR1 and CDR2: SGHRS, YFSETQ. CDR3 in DNA: TGCGCCAGCAGCTTTGGACAGGGGGCCTCTAGCTCCTACGAGCAGTACTTC. Its translation is CASSFGQGASSSYEQYF.

CDR3 DNA sequence: TGCAGTGCTCCCTCTGGGGGAAGGTCTGGAAACACCATATATTTT. Amino acid sequence: CSAPSGGRSGNTIYF. This chain links TRBV20-1 with TRBJ1-3; D may be TRBD1 (5 bases). The ends were cut back, 5 bases at V and 1 base at J, with 15 bases in the middle. The CDR3 is 15 residues long. The germline V gene has CDR1 DFQATT and CDR2 SNEGSKA (reference sequence).

V usage is TRBV10-3 and J usage is TRBJ1-1; unclear D gene. V was cut by 2 bases and J by 1 base, with 2 bases left in between. The germline gives CDR1 ENHRY, CDR2 SYGVKD. The CDR3 has 12 residues. In DNA, the CDR3 is TGTGCCATCAGTGAGCCGAACACTGAAGCTTTCTTT. It specifies CAISEPNTEAFF.

V and J are TRBV10-3 and TRBJ2-7, with 10 bases that match TRBD1. Germline assignment: CDR1 ENHRY and CDR2 SYGVKD. This CDR3 is built from 14 residues. V lost 6 bases, J lost 7 bases, and 9 bases stayed unmatched. The CDR3: CAIRSGTGAWEQYF. CDR3 bases: TGTGCCATCAGATCCGGGACAGGGGCATGGGAGCAGTACTTC.

The rearrangement links TRBV6-2 or TRBV6-3 to TRBJ2-1; the match to TRBD1 covers 9 bases. Germline V gene sequence: CDR1 MNHEY, CDR2 SVGEGT. The CDR3 sequence is 14 residues long. V gave up 6 bases and J gave up 5 bases; unmatched junction bases: 5. CDR3 bases: TGTGCCAGCAGGAACAGGGGGCCGAACAATGAGCAGTTCTTC. Protein: CASRNRGPNNEQFF.

The chain is built from TRBV7-9 and TRBJ2-3; D is ambiguous. Germline V gene lookup returns CDR1 SEHNR and CDR2 FQNEAQ (reference sequence). V was clipped by 5 bases and J by 0 bases, with 9 bases between them. This CDR3 comprises 14 residues. CDR3 loop: CASSLKGSTDTQYF. Here the CDR3 DNA reads TGTGCCAGCAGCCTCAAGGGAAGCACAGATACGCAGTATTTT.

The V and J genes are TRBV28 and TRBJ2-1, with 7 positions matching TRBD1. Germline V gene sequence: CDR1 MDHEN, CDR2 SYDVKM. After removal of 8 bases from V and 3 bases from J, the junction contained 7 bases not matched to a gene. This CDR3 contains 14 residues. The CDR3 nucleotides read TGTGCCAGCGAGGTAGCAGGGGGCTACAATGAGCAGTTCTTC. The encoded protein is CASEVAGGYNEQFF.

This chain connects TRBV18 to TRBJ1-1; possibly TRBD1 for D (6 bases). The V gene lost 2 bases and the J gene lost 6 bases, with 13 bases spanning the gap. CDR1 and CDR2 (germline): KGHSH, LQKENI. The CDR3 is made up of 14 amino acids. As DNA, the CDR3 is TGTGCCAGCTCACCATTTGAGGGGGAGGCTGAAGCTTTCTTT. Residues: CASSPFEGEAEAFF.

This clonotype has just one count. The CDR3 DNA reads TGCAGCGGCTTAGGGGGCGGGGATACGCAGTATTTT. It is translated as CSGLGGGDTQYF. The chain is built from TRBV29-1 and TRBJ2-3; 7 nucleotides align to TRBD1. Looked up from germline, CDR1 is SQVTM and CDR2 is ANQGSEA. CDR3 length: 12 residues. Trimming at V came to 7 bases and at J to 6 bases, leaving 7 bases not matched to a gene.

The chain joins TRBV20-1 to TRBJ1-1, with D possibly TRBD1 on 6 matching bases. V was pared by 0 bases and J by 1 base, with 9 bases between. Germline values: CDR1 DFQATT, CDR2 SNEGSKA (reference sequence). This CDR3 has 14 amino acids. The CDR3 reads CSARDGTSNTEAFF. The CDR3 nucleotides read TGCAGTGCTAGAGACGGGACATCGAACACTGAAGCTTTCTTT.

This rearrangement joins TRBV7-9 to TRBJ1-1; 7 bases are shared with TRBD1. The CDR3 sequence is 16 residues long. With 5 bases clipped from V and 0 bases from J, the junction kept 9 bases outside the gene matches. CDR1 and CDR2 (germline): SEHNR, FQNEAQ (reference sequence). The CDR3 sequence: CASSPGQDNMNTEAFF. CDR3 DNA: TGTGCCAGCAGCCCAGGACAGGACAACATGAACACTGAAGCTTTCTTT.

J is TRBJ2-7 and V is TRBV7-9, with 7 bases identical to TRBD1. This CDR3 region has 14 residues. V gave up 3 bases and J gave up 2 bases; unmatched junction bases: 4. CDR1 and CDR2 from the germline V gene are SEHNR and FQNEAQ (reference sequence). CDR3 protein: CASSLGQTTYEQYF. CDR3 bases: TGTGCCAGCAGCTTGGGACAGACTACCTACGAGCAGTACTTC.

This clonotype appeared a single time. A read error may account for a junction end that differs from germline. This chain joins TRBV7-2 and TRBJ1-1, with 8 positions matching TRBD1. Per germline, CDR1 SGHTA and CDR2 FQGNSA. CDR3 size: 14 residues. In DNA, the CDR3 is TGTGCCAGCACCTTACAGGGGGATCTAACTGAAGCTTTCTTT. Amino acid sequence: CASTLQGDLTEAFF.

This sequence joins TRBV6-5 and TRBJ1-1, with D perhaps matching TRBD1 (5 bases). The CDR3 covers 14 residues. The germline gives CDR1 MNHEY, CDR2 SVGAGI. V was shortened by 4 bases and J by 1 base, with 10 bases between the two germline ends. The CDR3 DNA reads TGTGCCAGCAGTTCCCCGGGGGAGAACACTGAAGCTTTCTTT. It specifies CASSSPGENTEAFF.

The chain uses TRBV7-2 and TRBJ2-1, with 9 positions matching TRBD2. The CDR3 loop spans 15 amino acids. CDR1 and CDR2 from the germline V gene are SGHTA and FQGNSA. V was pared by 7 bases and J by 4 bases, with 8 bases of the junction left unmatched. This CDR3 reads CASTLSGSQYNEQFF. The CDR3, as DNA: TGTGCCAGCACCCTTAGCGGGAGTCAGTACAATGAGCAGTTCTTC.

A few counts support this clonotype. The rearrangement uses TRBV5-1 and TRBJ1-1; perhaps TRBD1 as D (5 bases). The germline V gene has CDR1 SGHRS and CDR2 YFSETQ. V was clipped by 4 bases and J by 5 bases, with 18 bases between them. The CDR3 consists of 15 residues. In nucleotides, the CDR3 is TGCGCCAGCAGCGCTGATCCAGGGACTCCGACTGAAGCTTTCTTT. The encoded protein is CASSADPGTPTEAFF.

The chain is built from TRBV6-5 and TRBJ2-3; TRBD1 might be the D (5 bases). Germline values: CDR1 MNHEY, CDR2 SVGAGI. CDR3 length equals 14 residues. Trimming removed 6 bases at V and 4 bases at J, with 14 bases between. CDR3 bases: TGTGCCAGCAGCCGACAGCGTAGGTCAGATACGCAGTATTTT. It specifies CASSRQRRSDTQYF.

This chain links TRBV6-6 with TRBJ2-3, with 9 nucleotides matching TRBD1. V lost 7 bases and J lost 4; bases outside the gene matches: 12. There are 16 residues in the CDR3. Germline-derived CDR1 and CDR2 are MNHNY and SVGAGI (reference sequence). CDR3 amino acids: CASIPSGTGISDTQYF. The CDR3, as DNA: TGTGCCAGCATCCCGTCCGGGACAGGGATATCAGATACGCAGTATTTT.

V is TRBV10-2 and J is TRBJ2-1, with 7 bases matching TRBD2. Per germline, CDR1 WSHSY and CDR2 SAAADI. The length of the CDR3 is 13 residues. V dropped 10 bases and J dropped 2; count of bases not matched to a gene: 5. CDR3 DNA: TGCGCCACTTCTAGCGGAGCCTACAATGAGCAGTTCTTC. Amino acid sequence: CATSSGAYNEQFF.

The V gene is TRBV10-3, the J gene TRBJ1-2; D remains ambiguous. Per germline, CDR1 ENHRY and CDR2 SYGVKD. This CDR3 is built from 17 residues. The V end was cut by 2 bases, the J end by 2 bases, with 18 bases between. CDR3 coding DNA: TGTGCCATCAGTGAGGTCGGTTATAAGAGCGGGAACTATGGCTACACCTTC. It codes for CAISEVGYKSGNYGYTF.

The CDR3 DNA is TGCAGCGCCACACAGACTAGCGGGAGCCTGAGCACAGATACGCAGTATTTT. This translates into CSATQTSGSLSTDTQYF. The V gene is TRBV29-1, the J gene TRBJ2-3; 12 bases match TRBD2. There are 17 residues in the CDR3. The junction had 11 bases not matched to a gene; V was cut back by 7 bases and J by 0 bases. Germline-derived CDR1 and CDR2 are SQVTM and ANQGSEA.

The rearrangement uses TRBV5-4 and TRBJ2-2; 10 bases are a match to TRBD2. This CDR3 is 15 amino acids long. After removal of 7 bases from V and 7 bases from J, the junction contained 10 bases not matched to a gene. Germline V gene data show CDR1 as SGHNT and CDR2 as YYREEE (reference sequence). For the CDR3, the DNA is TGTGCCAGCGTTGGAGCGGGAGGGCCTAGCGGGGAGCTGTTTTTT. This codes for CASVGAGGPSGELFF.

The CDR3 protein is CSASGGLSYEQYF. Written as DNA, the CDR3 is TGCAGTGCTAGCGGGGGGCTCTCCTACGAGCAGTACTTC. This chain links TRBV20-1 with TRBJ2-7, with TRBD2 as a possible D gene (7 bases). Germline V gene lookup returns CDR1 DFQATT and CDR2 SNEGSKA (reference sequence). The V gene lost 3 bases and the J gene lost 0 bases, with 9 bases spanning the gap. CDR3 length: 13 residues.